This T cell receptor (beta chain) appears in the sequencing data of a study of T cells after yellow fever vaccination. Study-wide context: Those fractions that held only low numbers of cells were prepared using the SMART-Seq v4 Ultra Low Input RNA kit. Points from the study as a whole: Contaminants from the bulk population, in the form of abundant clonotypes, could be found in FACS-sorted repertoires. Reappearance after the booster was seen for most primary-vaccination clones, at approximately 97% CD4 and about 90% CD8. On re-exposure, the response was weaker but peaked faster, at day 5 versus 15.

This clonotype was seen more than once but under ten times. Its antigen remains unidentified. Per the germline V gene, CDR1 is LNHNV and CDR2 is YYDKDF (reference sequence). J lost 7 bases, V lost 5 bases, and 7 bases had no gene match. CDR3 size: 16 residues. TCRdb reanalysed the 5' RACE reads using MiXCR and keeps one entry per CDR3 protein. The sample yields just under 600,000 distinct CDR3 sequences, around an eighth seen once. The chain joins TRBV15 to TRBJ2-1; 14 nucleotides line up with TRBD2. The sequence was obtained from a man aged 25 to 45 who received the YFV17D yellow fever vaccine. The material sequenced was PBMCs, taken on the day of the yellow fever booster vaccination. Here the CDR3 reads CATSEGLAGVGNEQFF. CDR3 nucleotide sequence: TGTGCCACCAGCGAGGGACTAGCGGGAGTAGGGAATGAGCAGTTCTTC.